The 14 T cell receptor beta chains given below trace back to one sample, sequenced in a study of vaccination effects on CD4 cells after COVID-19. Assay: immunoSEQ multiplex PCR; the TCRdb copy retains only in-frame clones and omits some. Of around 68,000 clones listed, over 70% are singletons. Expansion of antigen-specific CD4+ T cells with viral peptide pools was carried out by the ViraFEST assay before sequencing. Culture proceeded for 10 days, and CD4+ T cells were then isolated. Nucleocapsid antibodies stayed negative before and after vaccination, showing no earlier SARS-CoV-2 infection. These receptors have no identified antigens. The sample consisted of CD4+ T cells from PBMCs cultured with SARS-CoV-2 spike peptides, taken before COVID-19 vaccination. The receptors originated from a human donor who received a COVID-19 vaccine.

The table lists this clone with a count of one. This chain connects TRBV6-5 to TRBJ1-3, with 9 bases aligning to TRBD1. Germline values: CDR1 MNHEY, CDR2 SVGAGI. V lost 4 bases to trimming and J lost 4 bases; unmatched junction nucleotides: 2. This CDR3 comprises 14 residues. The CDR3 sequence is CASSLGQGGNTIYF. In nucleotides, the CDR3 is TGTGCCAGCAGTTTGGGACAGGGAGGAAACACCATATATTTT.

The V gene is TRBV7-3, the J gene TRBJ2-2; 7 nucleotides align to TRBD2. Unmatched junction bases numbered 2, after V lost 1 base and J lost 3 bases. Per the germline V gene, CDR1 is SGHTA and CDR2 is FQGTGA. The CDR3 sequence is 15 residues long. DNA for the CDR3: TGTGCCAGCAGCTTAAGGGGGAGGGACACCGGGGAGCTGTTTTTT. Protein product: CASSLRGRDTGELFF.

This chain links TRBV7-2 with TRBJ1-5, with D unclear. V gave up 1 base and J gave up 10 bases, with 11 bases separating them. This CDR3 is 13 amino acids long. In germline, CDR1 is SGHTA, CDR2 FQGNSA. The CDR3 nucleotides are TGTGCCAGCAGCTTAGTCACCGAGGGACCCCAGCATTTT. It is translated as CASSLVTEGPQHF.

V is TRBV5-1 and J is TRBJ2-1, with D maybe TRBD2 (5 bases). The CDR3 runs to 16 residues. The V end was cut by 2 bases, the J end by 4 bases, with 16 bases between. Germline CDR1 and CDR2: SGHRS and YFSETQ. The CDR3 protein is CASSFGISGIYNEQFF. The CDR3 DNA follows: TGCGCCAGCAGCTTCGGAATAAGCGGTATATACAATGAGCAGTTCTTC.

The CDR3 here is CASSLAWSQETQYF. The CDR3 nucleotides read TGTGCCAGCAGCTTGGCATGGAGCCAAGAGACCCAGTACTTC. V gene TRBV5-4 combines with J gene TRBJ2-5; D is unclear. The CDR3 totals 14 residues. The V gene's germline CDR1 is SGHNT and CDR2 YYREEE (reference sequence). The V end was cut by 0 bases, the J end by 1 base, with 7 bases between. Complete variable domain (other parts from reference TRBV5-4 and TRBJ2-5): ETGVTQSPTHLIKTRGQQVTLRCSSQSGHNTVSWYQQALGQGPQFIFQYYREEENGRGNFPPRFSGLQFPNYSSELNVNALELDDSALYLCASSLAWSQETQYFGPGTRLLVL.

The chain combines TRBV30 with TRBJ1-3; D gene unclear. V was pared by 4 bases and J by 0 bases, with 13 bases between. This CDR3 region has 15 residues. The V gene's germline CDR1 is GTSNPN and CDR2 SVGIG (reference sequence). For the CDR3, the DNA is TGTGCCTGGAATTATAGCCCGTACTCTGGAAACACCATATATTTT. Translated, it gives CAWNYSPYSGNTIYF.

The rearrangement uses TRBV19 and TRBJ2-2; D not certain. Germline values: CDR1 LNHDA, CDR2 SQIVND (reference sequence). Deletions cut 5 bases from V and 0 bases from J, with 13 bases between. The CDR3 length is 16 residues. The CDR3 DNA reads TGTGCCAGTAGTCCACGACAAGGAGCGAACACCGGGGAGCTGTTTTTT. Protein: CASSPRQGANTGELFF.

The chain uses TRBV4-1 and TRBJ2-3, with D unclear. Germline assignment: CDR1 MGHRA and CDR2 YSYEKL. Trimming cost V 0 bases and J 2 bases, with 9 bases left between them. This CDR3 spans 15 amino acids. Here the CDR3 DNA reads TGCGCCAGCAGCCAAGACCCTTTCCCCACAGATACGCAGTATTTT. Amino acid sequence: CASSQDPFPTDTQYF.

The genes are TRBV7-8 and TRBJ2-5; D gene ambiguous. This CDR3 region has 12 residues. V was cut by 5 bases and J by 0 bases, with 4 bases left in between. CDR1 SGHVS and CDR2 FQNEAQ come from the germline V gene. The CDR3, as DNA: TGTGCCAGCAGCCGGTACCAAGAGACCCAGTACTTC. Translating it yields CASSRYQETQYF. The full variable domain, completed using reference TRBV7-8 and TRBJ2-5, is GAGVSQSPRYKVAKRGQDVALRCDPISGHVSLFWYQQALGQGPEFLTYFQNEAQLDKSGLPSDRFFAERPEGSVSTLKIQRTQQEDSAVYLCASSRYQETQYFGPGTRLLVL.

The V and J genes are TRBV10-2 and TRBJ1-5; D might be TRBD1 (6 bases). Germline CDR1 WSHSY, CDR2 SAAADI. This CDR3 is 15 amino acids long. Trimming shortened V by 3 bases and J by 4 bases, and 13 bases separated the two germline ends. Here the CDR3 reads CASSEGDRRNQPQHF. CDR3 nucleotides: TGCGCCAGCAGTGAAGGCGACAGGAGAAATCAGCCCCAGCATTTT.

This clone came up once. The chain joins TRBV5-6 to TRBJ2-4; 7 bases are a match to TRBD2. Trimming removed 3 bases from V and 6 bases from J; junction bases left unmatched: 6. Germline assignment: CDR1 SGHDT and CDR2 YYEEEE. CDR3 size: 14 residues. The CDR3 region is CASSSGLLTNIQYF. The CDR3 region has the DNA TGTGCCAGCAGCTCGGGACTACTAACAAACATTCAGTACTTC.

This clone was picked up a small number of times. The CDR3 bases are TGTGCCAGCTCACCGTTTACCAGGACCTTTAGGGATTCACCCCTCCACTTT. This sequence encodes CASSPFTRTFRDSPLHF. The J gene is TRBJ1-6, the V gene TRBV18; D remains unclear. The CDR3 consists of 17 residues. CDR1 and CDR2 from the germline V gene are KGHSH and LQKENI. V was shortened by 3 bases and J by 8 bases, with 20 bases between the two germline ends.

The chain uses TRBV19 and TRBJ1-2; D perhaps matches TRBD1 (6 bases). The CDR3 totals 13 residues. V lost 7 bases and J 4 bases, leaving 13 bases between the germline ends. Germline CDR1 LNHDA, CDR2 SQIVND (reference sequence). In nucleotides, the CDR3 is TGTGCCAGTAACACCGGGACAAGCTATGGCTACACCTTC. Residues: CASNTGTSYGYTF.

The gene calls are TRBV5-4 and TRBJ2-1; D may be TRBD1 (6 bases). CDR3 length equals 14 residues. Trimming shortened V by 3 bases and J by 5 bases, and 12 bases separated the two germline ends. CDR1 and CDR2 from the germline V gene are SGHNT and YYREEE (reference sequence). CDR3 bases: TGTGCCAGCAGCTCACAAGCAGGGGACAATGAGCAGTTCTTC. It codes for CASSSQAGDNEQFF.